This TCR beta chain was retrieved from a study of blood T cells in healthy people across ages. Concerning this clonotype: Its target is not known.

Total RNA was isolated from each sample in quantities of at least 5 micrograms. The authors ran a second PCR of 7 to 11 cycles using a sample-barcoded 5' primer and a J-beta primer mix. TCRdb recomputed calls from the 5' RACE reads with MiXCR, one row per CDR3 protein. The repertoire has 700,000 to 900,000 distinct CDR3 sequences, 40% to 65% of them found once; the top ten carry roughly 40%. Germline loops: CDR1 SGHRS, CDR2 YFSETQ. This CDR3 comprises 16 residues. Study-level findings and limits: Diversity was estimated from one million T cells, and these estimates were considered underestimates.

This sequence originates from a man older than 75 in good health. The chain employs TRBV5-1 and TRBJ2-5, with 7 nucleotides matching TRBD1. The DNA end is a closer match to TRBJ2-7, so the J assignment may be wrong. Input material: blood. The CDR3 DNA is TGCGCCAGCAGCCCATTAGTGGACAGGCCTACCTACGAGCAGTACTTC. It translates to CASSPLVDRPTYEQYF.